This T cell receptor beta chain was identified in a study of blood T cell repertoires in COVID-19. Whole-study context: Samples taken during acute and convalescent COVID-19 were collected in the United States, Italy and Spain.

Study processing details: Counts of nucleated cells, estimated from reference gene primer amplification, were obtained. Sequenced by immunoSEQ multiplex PCR; TCRdb stores in-frame clones only, minus some. Clone size and the V and J calls come from that table; the DNA yielded D and trimming. The table records 200,000 to 250,000 clones, around nine tenths of them present only once. Germline V gives CDR1 SGHVS, CDR2 FNYEAQ. Deletions cut 1 base from V and 3 bases from J, with 6 bases between. CDR3 length: 13 amino acids. This chain connects TRBV7-6 to TRBJ1-1; D gene ambiguous. This receptor was identified in a young woman who had recovered from COVID-19. Specimen: peripheral blood. The chain's CDR3 is CASSLGVDTEAFF. The CDR3 nucleotides read TGTGCCAGCAGCTTAGGTGTAGACACTGAAGCTTTCTTT. Filled out from reference TRBV7-6 and TRBJ1-1, the complete variable domain reads GAGVSQSPRYKVTKRGQDVALRCDPISGHVSLYWYRQALGQGPEFLTYFNYEAQQDKSGLPNDRFSAERPEGSISTLTIQRTEQRDSAMYRCASSLGVDTEAFFGQGTRLTVV.